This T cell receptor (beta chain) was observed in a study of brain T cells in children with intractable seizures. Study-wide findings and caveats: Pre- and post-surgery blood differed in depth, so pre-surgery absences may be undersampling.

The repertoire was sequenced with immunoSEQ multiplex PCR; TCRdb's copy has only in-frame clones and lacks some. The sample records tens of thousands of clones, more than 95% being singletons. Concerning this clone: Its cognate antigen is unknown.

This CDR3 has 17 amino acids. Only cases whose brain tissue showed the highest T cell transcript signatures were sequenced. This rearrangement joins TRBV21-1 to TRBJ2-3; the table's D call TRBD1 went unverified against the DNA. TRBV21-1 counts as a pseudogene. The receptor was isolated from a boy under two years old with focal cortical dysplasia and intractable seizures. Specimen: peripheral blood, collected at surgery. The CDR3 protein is CASSLRTGRDLTDTQYF. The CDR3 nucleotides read TGTGCCAGCAGCCTCAGGACAGGGAGGGACCTCACAGATACGCAGTATTTT.